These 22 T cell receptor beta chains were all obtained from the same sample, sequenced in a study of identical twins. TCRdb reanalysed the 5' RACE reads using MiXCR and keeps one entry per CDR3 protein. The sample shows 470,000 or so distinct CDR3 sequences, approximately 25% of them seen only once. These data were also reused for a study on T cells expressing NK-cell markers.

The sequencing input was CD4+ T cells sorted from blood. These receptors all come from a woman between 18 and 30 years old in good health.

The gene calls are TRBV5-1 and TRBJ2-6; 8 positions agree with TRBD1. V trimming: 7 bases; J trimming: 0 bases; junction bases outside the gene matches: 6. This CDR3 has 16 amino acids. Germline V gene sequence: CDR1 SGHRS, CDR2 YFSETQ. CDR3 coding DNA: TGCGCCAGCGGACAGGGCTATTCCTCTGGGGCCAACGTCCTGACTTTC. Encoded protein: CASGQGYSSGANVLTF.

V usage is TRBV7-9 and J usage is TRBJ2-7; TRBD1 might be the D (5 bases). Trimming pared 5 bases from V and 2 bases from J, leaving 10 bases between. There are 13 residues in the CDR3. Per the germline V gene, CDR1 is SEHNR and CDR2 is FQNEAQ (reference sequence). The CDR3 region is CASSIQDAYEQYF. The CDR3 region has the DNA TGTGCCAGCAGCATACAGGACGCCTACGAGCAGTACTTC.

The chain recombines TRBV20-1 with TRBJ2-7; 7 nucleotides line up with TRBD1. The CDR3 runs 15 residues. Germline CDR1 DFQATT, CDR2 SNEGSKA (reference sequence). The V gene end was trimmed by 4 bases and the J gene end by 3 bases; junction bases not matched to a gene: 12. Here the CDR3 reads CSATQTGRGNYEQYF. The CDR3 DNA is TGCAGTGCTACTCAGACAGGGCGAGGAAACTACGAGCAGTACTTC.

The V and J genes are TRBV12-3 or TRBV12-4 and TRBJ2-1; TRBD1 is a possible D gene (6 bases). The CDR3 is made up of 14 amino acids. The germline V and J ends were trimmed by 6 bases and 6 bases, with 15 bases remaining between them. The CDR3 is CASRPQGSRNEQFF. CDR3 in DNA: TGTGCCAGCAGACCTCAGGGGAGTCGCAATGAGCAGTTCTTC.

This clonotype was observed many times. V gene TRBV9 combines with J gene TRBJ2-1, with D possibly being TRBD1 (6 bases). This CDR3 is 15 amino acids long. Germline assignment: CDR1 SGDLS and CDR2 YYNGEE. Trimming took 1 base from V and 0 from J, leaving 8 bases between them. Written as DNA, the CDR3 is TGTGCCAGCAGCGTACAGGGGAGCTCCTACAATGAGCAGTTCTTC. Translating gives CASSVQGSSYNEQFF.

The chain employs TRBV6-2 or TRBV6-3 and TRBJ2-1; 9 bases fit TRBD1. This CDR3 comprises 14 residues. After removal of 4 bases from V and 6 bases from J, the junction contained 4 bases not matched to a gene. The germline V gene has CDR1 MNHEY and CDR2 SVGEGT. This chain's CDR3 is CASSSGTGRNEQFF. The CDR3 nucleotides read TGTGCCAGCAGTTCCGGGACAGGGCGCAATGAGCAGTTCTTC.

DNA of the CDR3: TGCAGCGTTGAACTAGCGGGAAGAGATACGCAGTATTTT. Encoded protein: CSVELAGRDTQYF. This chain uses TRBV29-1 with TRBJ2-3; TRBD2 matches at 9 bases. The CDR3 consists of 13 residues. Germline loops: CDR1 SQVTM, CDR2 ANQGSEA. Trimming cost V 2 bases and J 5 bases; bases outside gene matches: 2.

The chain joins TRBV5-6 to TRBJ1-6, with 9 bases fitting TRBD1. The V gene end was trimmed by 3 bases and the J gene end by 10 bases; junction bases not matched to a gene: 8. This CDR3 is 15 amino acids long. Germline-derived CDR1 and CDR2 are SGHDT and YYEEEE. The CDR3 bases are TGTGCCAGCAGCTGGACAGGGGTTGTTTCCTCACCCCTCCACTTT. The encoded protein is CASSWTGVVSSPLHF.

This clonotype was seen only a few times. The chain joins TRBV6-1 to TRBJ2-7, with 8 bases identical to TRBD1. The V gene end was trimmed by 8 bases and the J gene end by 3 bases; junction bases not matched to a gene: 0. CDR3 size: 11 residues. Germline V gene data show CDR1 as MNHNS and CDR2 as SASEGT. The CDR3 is CASDRGYEQYF. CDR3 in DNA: TGTGCCAGCGACAGGGGCTACGAGCAGTACTTC.

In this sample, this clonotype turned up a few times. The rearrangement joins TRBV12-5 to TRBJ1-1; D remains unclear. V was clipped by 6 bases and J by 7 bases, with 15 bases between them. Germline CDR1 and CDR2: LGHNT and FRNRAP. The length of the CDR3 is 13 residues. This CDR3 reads CASGATVTFEAFF. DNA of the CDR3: TGTGCTAGTGGGGCGACCGTGACCTTTGAAGCTTTCTTT.

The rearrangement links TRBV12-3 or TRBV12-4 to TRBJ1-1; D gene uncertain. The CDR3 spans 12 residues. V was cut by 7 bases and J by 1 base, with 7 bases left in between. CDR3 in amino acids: CASNLQNTEAFF. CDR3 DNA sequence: TGTGCCAGCAACCTACAGAACACTGAAGCTTTCTTT.

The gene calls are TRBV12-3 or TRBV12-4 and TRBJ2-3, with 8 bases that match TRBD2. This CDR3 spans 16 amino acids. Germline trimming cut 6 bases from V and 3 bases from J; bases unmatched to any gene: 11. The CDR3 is CASRETSGGKTDTQYF. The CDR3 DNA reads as TGTGCCAGCAGGGAGACGAGCGGGGGAAAAACAGATACGCAGTATTTT.

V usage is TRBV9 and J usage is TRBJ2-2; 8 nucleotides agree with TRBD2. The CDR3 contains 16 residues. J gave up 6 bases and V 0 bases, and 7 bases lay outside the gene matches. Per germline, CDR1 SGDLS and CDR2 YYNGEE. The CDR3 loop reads CASSVASAGDSGELFF. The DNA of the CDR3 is TGTGCCAGCAGCGTAGCCTCAGCGGGAGATTCCGGGGAGCTGTTTTTT.

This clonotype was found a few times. The CDR3 region has the DNA TGTGCCAGCAGTTTAGGGGACGGTAGCAATCAGCCCCAGCATTTT. Encoded protein: CASSLGDGSNQPQHF. The rearrangement joins TRBV12-3 or TRBV12-4 to TRBJ1-5; the D gene is possibly TRBD1 (5 bases). CDR3 size: 15 residues. V lost 1 base to trimming and J lost 0 bases, with 7 bases between them.

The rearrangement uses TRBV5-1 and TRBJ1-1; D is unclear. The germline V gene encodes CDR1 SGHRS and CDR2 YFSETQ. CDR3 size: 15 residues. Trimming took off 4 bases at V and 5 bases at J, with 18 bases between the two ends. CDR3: CASSQFSSLGTEAFF. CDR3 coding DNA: TGCGCCAGCAGCCAGTTCAGCTCCCTGGGGACTGAAGCTTTCTTT.

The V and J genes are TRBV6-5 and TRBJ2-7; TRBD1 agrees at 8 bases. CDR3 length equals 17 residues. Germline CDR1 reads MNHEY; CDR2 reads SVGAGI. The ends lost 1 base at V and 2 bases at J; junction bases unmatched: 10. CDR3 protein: CASSYLPPNRGTYEQYF. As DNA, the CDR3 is TGTGCCAGCAGTTACTTGCCTCCAAACAGGGGGACCTACGAGCAGTACTTC.

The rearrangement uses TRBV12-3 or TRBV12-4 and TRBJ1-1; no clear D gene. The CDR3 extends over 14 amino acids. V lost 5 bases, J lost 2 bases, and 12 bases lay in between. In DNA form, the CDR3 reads TGTGCCAGCAGTCCTCGTGGGTCAAACACTGAAGCTTTCTTT. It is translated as CASSPRGSNTEAFF.

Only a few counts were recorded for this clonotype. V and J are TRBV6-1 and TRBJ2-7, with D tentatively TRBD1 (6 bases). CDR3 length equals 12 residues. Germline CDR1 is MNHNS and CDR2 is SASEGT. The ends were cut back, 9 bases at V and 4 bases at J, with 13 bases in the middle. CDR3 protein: CASRQDYYEQYF. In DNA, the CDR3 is TGTGCCAGTAGACAGGATTATTACGAGCAGTACTTC.

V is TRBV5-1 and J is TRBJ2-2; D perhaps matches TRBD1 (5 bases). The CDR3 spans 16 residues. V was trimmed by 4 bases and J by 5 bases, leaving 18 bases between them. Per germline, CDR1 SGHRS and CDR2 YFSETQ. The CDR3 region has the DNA TGCGCCAGCAGCCTGGGTAGGGGAACTCTAACCGGGGAGCTGTTTTTT. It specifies CASSLGRGTLTGELFF. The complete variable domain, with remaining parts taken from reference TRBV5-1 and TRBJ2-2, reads KAGVTQTPRYLIKTRGQQVTLSCSPISGHRSVSWYQQTPGQGLQFLFEYFSETQRNKGNFPGRFSGRQFSNSRSEMNVSTLELGDSALYLCASSLGRGTLTGELFFGEGSRLTVL.

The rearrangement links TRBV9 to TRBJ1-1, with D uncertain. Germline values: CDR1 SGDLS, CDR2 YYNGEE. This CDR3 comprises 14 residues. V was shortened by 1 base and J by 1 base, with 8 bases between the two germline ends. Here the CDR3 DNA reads TGTGCCAGCAGCGTAAGTGGAACGAACACTGAAGCTTTCTTT. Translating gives CASSVSGTNTEAFF.

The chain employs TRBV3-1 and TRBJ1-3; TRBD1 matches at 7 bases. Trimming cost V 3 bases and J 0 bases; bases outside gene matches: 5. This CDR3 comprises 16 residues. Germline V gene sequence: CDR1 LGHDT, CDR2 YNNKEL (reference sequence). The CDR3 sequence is CASSQGTAASGNTIYF. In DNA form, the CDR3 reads TGTGCCAGCAGCCAGGGGACAGCCGCCTCTGGAAACACCATATATTTT.

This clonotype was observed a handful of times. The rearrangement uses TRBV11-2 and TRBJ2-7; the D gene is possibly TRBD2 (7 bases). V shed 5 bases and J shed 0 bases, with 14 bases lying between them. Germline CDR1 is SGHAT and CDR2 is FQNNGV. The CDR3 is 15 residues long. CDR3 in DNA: TGTGCCAGCAGCCGGGGGGCAAGTAACTCCTACGAGCAGTACTTC. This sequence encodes CASSRGASNSYEQYF.